This TCR beta chain appears in the sequencing data of a study of identical twins. The CDR3 sequence is 15 residues long. The germline CDR1 and CDR2 sequences are ENHRY and SYGVKD. V lost 2 bases to trimming and J lost 3 bases; unmatched junction nucleotides: 6. This clonotype showed up just a few times. One entry per CDR3 protein results from TCRdb running MiXCR on the 5' RACE reads. This sample has about 720,000 distinct CDR3 sequences, with 18% found just once. In addition, the sample was reused for a study of T cells expressing NK-cell markers. From that paper: Seven of eight sequenced donors tested HCMV-seropositive; one tested seronegative. Several donors' CD3+CD56-NKG2C+ cells were dominated by the same clonotypes.

This rearrangement joins TRBV10-3 to TRBJ2-7, with 8 bases that match TRBD1. This sequence was found in a woman aged 18-29 years in good health. Sequenced sample: PBMCs. Written as DNA, the CDR3 is TGTGCCATCAGTGAGCCTGGGACAGGTCACTACGAGCAGTACTTC. Its translation: CAISEPGTGHYEQYF.